A single sample is the source of the 4 T cell receptor beta chains below, sequenced in a study of blood T cell repertoires in COVID-19. Clones were read by immunoSEQ multiplex PCR, and TCRdb kept only the in-frame ones, dropping some. This table has more than 70,000 clones, approximately 86% appearing once. The sequenced sample was peripheral blood. These receptors all come from an elderly woman with acute or convalescent COVID-19.

The genes are TRBV5-1 and TRBJ1-2, with TRBD1 identical over 8 bases. There are 14 residues in the CDR3. Germline V gene lookup returns CDR1 SGHRS and CDR2 YFSETQ. V lost 2 bases and J lost 4; bases outside the gene matches: 4. CDR3 sequence: CASSFQGAGYGYTF. The DNA of the CDR3 is TGCGCCAGCAGCTTCCAGGGGGCTGGCTATGGCTACACCTTC.

As to this clone: The junction shows a germline mismatch at one end, possibly a read error. J is TRBJ1-5 and V is TRBV7-7; D is uncertain. This CDR3 region has 13 residues. Germline values: CDR1 SSHAT, CDR2 FNYEAQ (reference sequence). CDR3 loop: CASSLGLNQPQHF. CDR3 nucleotides: TGTGCTAGCAGCTTAGGACTTAATCAGCCCCAGCATTTT.

The chain is built from TRBV9 and TRBJ1-1, with TRBD1 identical over 7 bases. J lost 2 bases, V lost 3 bases, and 7 bases had no gene match. This CDR3 is built from 15 residues. In germline, CDR1 is SGDLS, CDR2 YYNGEE. The CDR3 is CASSGTEGANTEAFF. CDR3 bases: TGTGCCAGCAGCGGAACAGAGGGGGCCAACACTGAAGCTTTCTTT. The whole variable domain, remainder taken from reference TRBV9 and TRBJ1-1, is DSGVTQTPKHLITATGQRVTLRCSPRSGDLSVYWYQQSLDQGLQFLIQYYNGEERAKGNILERFSAQQFPDLHSELNLSSLELGDSALYFCASSGTEGANTEAFFGQGTRLTVV.

The rearrangement joins TRBV7-2 to TRBJ1-1; D ambiguous. Germline V CDR1 and CDR2: SGHTA, FQGNSA. This CDR3 is 13 amino acids long. V was trimmed by 2 bases and J by 1 base, leaving 5 bases between them. CDR3 region: CASSLRGNTEAFF. CDR3 bases: TGTGCCAGCAGCTTACGGGGGAACACTGAAGCTTTCTTT.